The clone carrying this T cell receptor beta chain was recorded once. CDR3 length equals 18 residues. The trim removed 4 bases at V and 0 bases at J, leaving 9 bases unmatched. Per the germline V gene, CDR1 is WSHSY and CDR2 is SAAADI. The data were taken from a study of T cell responses to AZD1222 COVID-19 vaccine. Sequencing used immunoSEQ multiplex PCR; TCRdb keeps in-frame clones, though not all of them. The sample has 57,000 or so clones, around 81% seen once; the top ten hold 26%. The clonotype comes from an adult who received the AZD1222 COVID-19 vaccine. The sample was peripheral blood, taken 28 days after the second AZD1222 dose. The chain links TRBV10-2 to TRBJ2-6, with TRBD2 matching 7 bases. CDR3 sequence: CASSGPSGPFSGANVLTF. The CDR3 coding sequence is TGCGCCAGCAGTGGACCTAGCGGACCCTTCTCTGGGGCCAACGTCCTGACTTTC.